Sequencing of this T cell receptor (beta chain) was carried out in a study of early T cells in non-severe SARS-CoV-2 infection. Turning to the study itself: Bulk RNA taken from unsorted whole blood was sequenced, leaving chains unpaired.

Researchers attached unique molecular identifiers to individual cDNA molecules. TCRdb recomputed calls from the 5' RACE reads with MiXCR, one row per CDR3 protein. The table includes 90,000 to 120,000 distinct CDR3 sequences, 9.5% to 13% detected once. In germline, CDR1 is SGHTA, CDR2 FQGTGA. The CDR3 totals 16 residues. The ends lost 5 bases at V and 0 bases at J; junction bases unmatched: 5. Findings and limits, study-wide: Clonotype matching in VDJdb favored anti-spike CD8 responses and did not capture private and CD4 specificities.

Note on this clonotype: Its specificity is unknown.

The chain employs TRBV7-3 and TRBJ2-5; TRBD1 aligns across 11 bases. The receptor comes from an adult who was a healthcare worker with PCR-confirmed SARS-CoV-2 infection or an uninfected control (not recorded which). Sequencing used whole blood. CDR3 sequence reads: CASSPGTGGNQETQYF. The CDR3 DNA sequence: TGTGCCAGCAGCCCAGGGACAGGGGGGAACCAAGAGACCCAGTACTTC.